These 9 T cell receptor beta chains were sequenced from one sample in a study of CD8 T cells in ankylosing spondylitis. One entry per CDR3 protein results from TCRdb running MiXCR on the 5' RACE reads. The sample records 450,000 or so distinct CDR3 sequences, more than 25% being singletons. Their antigens are not known. Findings and caveats of the study: Ankylosing spondylitis blood seemed to carry a telltale TCR beta motif made of roughly eight highly homologous variants.

The sequenced sample consisted of blood, either unsorted or a sorted T cell fraction (not recorded which). The source is a male donor with ankylosing spondylitis.

In nucleotides, the CDR3 is TGTGCCAGCAACAACTGGAAGGGCCGATTGAAGACCCAGTACTTC. Translating gives CASNNWKGRLKTQYF. This sequence joins TRBV7-9 and TRBJ2-5; D remains ambiguous. This CDR3 is 15 amino acids long. Germline lookup yields CDR1 SEHNR and CDR2 FQNEAQ (reference sequence). The germline V and J ends were trimmed by 7 bases and 6 bases, with 21 bases remaining between them.

This clonotype was counted a single time. The chain has TRBV24-1 and TRBJ2-5; D gene unclear. In germline, CDR1 is KGHDR, CDR2 SFDVKD. Trimming pared 2 bases from V and 3 bases from J, leaving 3 bases between. The CDR3 contains 12 residues. DNA of the CDR3: TGTGCCACCAGTGATTCCAAAGAGACCCAGTACTTC. This sequence encodes CATSDSKETQYF.

The chain joins TRBV12-3 or TRBV12-4 to TRBJ2-5; 12 positions agree with TRBD2. Trimming at V came to 3 bases and at J to 6 bases, leaving 11 bases not matched to a gene. This CDR3 contains 17 residues. The CDR3 sequence: CASSLSLAGGPGKTQYF. DNA for the CDR3: TGTGCCAGCAGTTTGAGTCTAGCGGGAGGGCCCGGGAAGACCCAGTACTTC.

The genes are TRBV6-2 or TRBV6-3 and TRBJ2-1, with TRBD2 matching over 14 bases. The CDR3 is made up of 16 amino acids. With 5 bases clipped from V and 8 bases from J, the junction kept 8 bases outside the gene matches. CDR1 MNHEY and CDR2 SVGEGT come from the germline V gene. Here the CDR3 DNA reads TGTGCCAGCAGTCCGGGACTAGCGGGAGATAGAGATGAGCAGTTCTTC. The encoded protein is CASSPGLAGDRDEQFF.

This clonotype occurred a few times. V is TRBV12-3 or TRBV12-4 and J is TRBJ1-1, with unresolved D. Trimming removed 7 bases at V and 4 bases at J, with 13 bases between. The CDR3 length is 13 residues. The CDR3 loop reads CASNLNGGTEAFF. CDR3 nucleotide sequence: TGTGCCAGCAACCTCAACGGTGGCACTGAAGCTTTCTTT.

The chain uses TRBV20-1 and TRBJ2-1; weak D call: TRBD2 (6 bases). CDR3 size: 14 residues. In germline, CDR1 is DFQATT, CDR2 SNEGSKA (reference sequence). Trimming stripped 6 bases from V and 6 bases from J, with 18 bases between. This chain's CDR3 is CSAGGPKNGNEQFF. The CDR3 DNA reads TGCAGTGCCGGGGGACCGAAAAATGGCAATGAGCAGTTCTTC.

The chain uses TRBV11-2 and TRBJ2-1; TRBD2 aligns across 12 bases. V gave up 1 base and J gave up 10 bases; unmatched junction bases: 8. Germline values: CDR1 SGHAT, CDR2 FQNNGV. The CDR3 length is 16 residues. CDR3 region: CASSLGASGRVWEQFF. In DNA form, the CDR3 reads TGTGCCAGCAGCTTAGGGGCTAGCGGGAGGGTCTGGGAGCAGTTCTTC.

This rearrangement joins TRBV7-9 to TRBJ1-4, with D perhaps matching TRBD1 (5 bases). The germline CDR1 and CDR2 sequences are SEHNR and FQNEAQ (reference sequence). The CDR3 spans 17 residues. V lost 2 bases and J 0 bases, leaving 13 bases between the germline ends. In nucleotides, the CDR3 is TGTGCCAGCAGCTTATTGAGAACGGGGGCAACTAATGAAAAACTGTTTTTT. Translating it yields CASSLLRTGATNEKLFF.

The sample holds many counts of this clonotype. This CDR3 is CAISESTRGDSNQPQHF. The CDR3 DNA reads TGTGCCATCAGTGAGTCGACTCGGGGGGATAGCAATCAGCCCCAGCATTTT. The V gene is TRBV10-3, the J gene TRBJ1-5; tentative D call: TRBD1 (5 bases). CDR3 length equals 17 residues. Trimming shortened V by 0 bases and J by 0 bases, and 12 bases separated the two germline ends. Germline loops: CDR1 ENHRY, CDR2 SYGVKD.